The next 32 T cell receptor beta chains were all read from a single sample in a study of blood T cell repertoires in COVID-19. The data were produced by immunoSEQ multiplex PCR, yet TCRdb's version contains in-frame clones alone and is incomplete. The sample lists 300,000 to 400,000 clones; 80% to 90% were seen once. Sequenced input: PBMCs or T cells enriched from blood (not recorded which). Source of these receptors: a man younger than 35 who had recovered from COVID-19.

The rearrangement joins TRBV4-1 to TRBJ1-5; no reliable D call. The CDR3 runs 13 residues. V was shortened by 1 base and J by 9 bases, with 10 bases between the two germline ends. Per germline, CDR1 MGHRA and CDR2 YSYEKL. CDR3 nucleotides: TGCGCCAGCAGCCAAGTACCTGCAGGGCCCCAGCATTTT. Its protein is CASSQVPAGPQHF.

The genes are TRBV9 and TRBJ1-1; TRBD1 is a possible D gene (5 bases). Germline CDR1 is SGDLS and CDR2 is YYNGEE. The CDR3 has 14 amino acids. The V end was cut by 6 bases, the J end by 5 bases, with 17 bases between. The CDR3 DNA sequence: TGTGCCAGCACACGACAAGGGGAGGGTACTGAAGCTTTCTTT. Amino acids: CASTRQGEGTEAFF.

The chain joins TRBV19 to TRBJ2-3; D gene unclear. In germline, CDR1 is LNHDA, CDR2 SQIVND (reference sequence). The CDR3 is made up of 11 amino acids. V was trimmed by 6 bases and J by 3 bases, leaving 4 bases between them. DNA of the CDR3: TGTGCCAGTAGCCGGACAGATACGCAGTATTTT. Its protein is CASSRTDTQYF.

This clone was observed a single time. CDR3 residues: CASSNDPGGAEQYF. For the CDR3, the DNA is TGTGCCAGCAGTAACGACCCGGGTGGCGCCGAGCAGTACTTC. The V call is TRBV6-5, the J call TRBJ2-7; no firm D call. Germline-derived CDR1 and CDR2 are MNHEY and SVGAGI. The CDR3 spans 14 residues. Trimming left V 5 bases short and J 6 bases short, with 17 bases between.

The chain couples TRBV6-2 or TRBV6-3 to TRBJ2-3; 8 bases map to TRBD2. CDR3 length: 12 residues. V dropped 6 bases and J dropped 12; count of bases not matched to a gene: 8. Looked up from germline, CDR1 is MNHEY and CDR2 is SVGEGT. The CDR3 DNA sequence: TGTGCCAGCAGCCTTGGACTAGCCCCACAGTATTTT. It codes for CASSLGLAPQYF.

The rearrangement links TRBV28 to TRBJ1-5; D is perhaps TRBD1 (6 bases). The CDR3 totals 15 residues. The V gene's germline CDR1 is MDHEN and CDR2 SYDVKM. With 8 bases removed from V and 2 bases from J, the gap between germline ends came to 16 bases. The CDR3 nucleotides read TGTGCCAGCGGACCCCAGGGGTTTGGCAATCAGCCCCAGCATTTT. Amino acids: CASGPQGFGNQPQHF.

CDR3 nucleotides: TGCGCCAGCAGCCGCTGGACAGGGGTTCGCAATGAGCAGTTCTTC. Its protein product is CASSRWTGVRNEQFF. V gene TRBV4-3 combines with J gene TRBJ2-1, with 9 bases identical to TRBD1. Looked up from germline, CDR1 is LGHNA and CDR2 is YSLEER. The trim removed 4 bases at V and 6 bases at J, leaving 7 bases unmatched. The length of the CDR3 is 15 residues.

The CDR3 region is CASSRRTGRTDTQYF. CDR3 in DNA: TGTGCCAGCAGTAGAAGGACAGGCCGCACAGATACGCAGTATTTT. The chain employs TRBV28 and TRBJ2-3; TRBD1 matches 7 bases. Trimming removed 5 bases from V and 1 base from J; junction bases left unmatched: 6. Looked up from germline, CDR1 is MDHEN and CDR2 is SYDVKM. The CDR3 has 15 residues.

The chain recombines TRBV6-1 with TRBJ2-4; D might be TRBD1 (6 bases). The CDR3 extends over 13 amino acids. Germline CDR1 is MNHNS and CDR2 is SASEGT. With 1 base removed from V and 11 bases from J, the gap between germline ends came to 12 bases. The CDR3 protein is CASSEGDIFVQYF. The CDR3 nucleotides are TGTGCCAGCAGTGAAGGGGACATCTTTGTTCAGTACTTC.

This clone was counted only a few times. V and J are TRBV5-4 and TRBJ2-1; 12 bases match TRBD2. The CDR3 is made up of 15 amino acids. The germline gives CDR1 SGHNT, CDR2 YYREEE (reference sequence). Unmatched junction bases numbered 6, after V lost 2 bases and J lost 9 bases. The CDR3 reads CASSFSSGGAGEQFF. The CDR3 DNA sequence: TGTGCCAGCAGCTTTTCTAGCGGGGGGGCTGGTGAGCAGTTCTTC.

The chain joins TRBV30 to TRBJ1-1; 10 nucleotides match TRBD1. Germline loops: CDR1 GTSNPN, CDR2 SVGIG (reference sequence). Trimming took 2 bases from V and 3 from J; bases not matched to a gene: 3. This CDR3 region has 14 residues. CDR3 loop: CAWSRDRGYTEAFF. CDR3 sequence (DNA): TGTGCCTGGAGTAGGGACAGGGGATACACTGAAGCTTTCTTT.

The V call is TRBV4-1, the J call TRBJ1-6; the D gene is possibly TRBD1 (6 bases). CDR1 is MGHRA and CDR2 is YSYEKL in the germline V gene. The CDR3 is 15 residues long. V was clipped by 1 base and J by 5 bases, with 9 bases between them. The CDR3 DNA sequence: TGCGCCAGCAGCCAAGGACAGGCAGATAATTCACCCCTCCACTTT. Translating gives CASSQGQADNSPLHF.

V usage is TRBV11-2 and J usage is TRBJ1-5; 7 bases are a match to TRBD1. In germline, CDR1 is SGHAT, CDR2 FQNNGV. CDR3 length: 17 amino acids. V was pared by 4 bases and J by 1 base, with 10 bases of the junction left unmatched. The CDR3, as DNA: TGTGCCAGCAGCTCAACCCGACAGGGAGCAAGCAATCAGCCCCAGCATTTT. This translates into CASSSTRQGASNQPQHF.

The chain uses TRBV19 and TRBJ1-1, with D perhaps TRBD1 (5 bases). This CDR3 is 14 amino acids long. Germline V gives CDR1 LNHDA, CDR2 SQIVND (reference sequence). Trimming took 10 bases from V and 5 from J, leaving 20 bases between them. The CDR3 loop is CATQRGRWITEAFF. CDR3 sequence (DNA): TGTGCCACCCAAAGGGGCAGGTGGATTACTGAAGCTTTCTTT.

The DNA of the CDR3 is TGTGCCAGCAGTTTAGGGACAGGGTATGAAAAACTGTTTTTT. It is translated as CASSLGTGYEKLFF. V and J are TRBV28 and TRBJ1-4, with 9 nucleotides matching TRBD1. After removal of 2 bases from V and 6 bases from J, the junction contained 1 base not matched to a gene. Germline V gives CDR1 MDHEN, CDR2 SYDVKM. The CDR3 is made up of 14 amino acids.

The chain links TRBV7-3 to TRBJ2-5; D possibly corresponds to TRBD1 (5 bases). Germline lookup yields CDR1 SGHTA and CDR2 FQGTGA. Trimming cost V 2 bases and J 4 bases, with 8 bases left between them. This CDR3 region has 13 residues. CDR3 protein: CASSLGALETQYF. The CDR3 region has the DNA TGTGCCAGCAGCTTAGGGGCCCTAGAGACCCAGTACTTC.

This clone was seen once. This sequence joins TRBV30 and TRBJ1-2; D possibly corresponds to TRBD1 (5 bases). Germline V gene sequence: CDR1 GTSNPN, CDR2 SVGIG (reference sequence). The CDR3 length is 14 residues. V lost 2 bases and J 5 bases, leaving 15 bases between the germline ends. DNA for the CDR3: TGTGCCTGGAGTCAAGGGGATGGCCTTTATGGCTACACCTTC. Its protein is CAWSQGDGLYGYTF.

This chain uses TRBV6-2 or TRBV6-3 with TRBJ2-7; D not resolved. CDR3 length: 13 amino acids. V lost 7 bases to trimming and J lost 3 bases, with 13 bases between them. Germline CDR1 and CDR2: MNHEY and SVGEGT. The CDR3 here is CASNPQVGYEQYF. CDR3 coding DNA: TGTGCCAGCAACCCCCAGGTGGGCTACGAGCAGTACTTC.

V is TRBV7-9 and J is TRBJ1-6; TRBD1 matches 7 bases. This CDR3 is 15 amino acids long. The V and J ends lost 5 bases and 8 bases, in that order; junction bases with no gene match: 9. CDR1 is SEHNR, CDR2 FQNEAQ, per germline (reference sequence). CDR3: CASSPPRQGDSPLHF. DNA of the CDR3: TGTGCCAGCAGCCCCCCCCGGCAGGGGGATTCACCCCTCCACTTT.

The V and J genes are TRBV2 and TRBJ1-4; TRBD1 matches at 9 bases. The CDR3 extends over 15 amino acids. V lost 1 base, J lost 7 bases, and 4 bases stayed unmatched. CDR1 is SNHLY and CDR2 is FYNNEI in the germline V gene. CDR3 residues: CASSEVGTGFEKLFF. The CDR3 bases are TGTGCCAGCAGTGAAGTGGGGACAGGGTTTGAAAAACTGTTTTTT.

This sequence joins TRBV4-1 and TRBJ1-5; D possibly corresponds to TRBD1 (6 bases). Germline lookup yields CDR1 MGHRA and CDR2 YSYEKL. V was shortened by 1 base and J by 0 bases, with 16 bases between the two germline ends. There are 18 residues in the CDR3. Here the CDR3 DNA reads TGCGCCAGCAGCCAAGTGCCGTTGGCAGGGGATAGCAATCAGCCCCAGCATTTT. Amino acid sequence: CASSQVPLAGDSNQPQHF.

This chain joins TRBV6-2 or TRBV6-3 and TRBJ2-2; possibly TRBD1 for D (6 bases). The germline gives CDR1 MNHEY, CDR2 SVGEGT. The CDR3 runs 15 residues. The ends were cut back, 2 bases at V and 1 base at J, with 8 bases in the middle. The CDR3 coding sequence is TGTGCCAGCAGTTACGGGACAAGGAACACCGGGGAGCTGTTTTTT. It specifies CASSYGTRNTGELFF.

The genes are TRBV4-1 and TRBJ1-6, with 8 bases lining up with TRBD1. Germline-derived CDR1 and CDR2 are MGHRA and YSYEKL. CDR3 length: 16 amino acids. V trimming: 0 bases; J trimming: 9 bases; junction bases outside the gene matches: 7. The DNA of the CDR3 is TGCGCCAGCAGCCAAGATTCAACAGGGGGGGCTTCACCCCTCCACTTT. Translation: CASSQDSTGGASPLHF.

The chain couples TRBV15 to TRBJ1-5; D perhaps matches TRBD1 (6 bases). CDR3 size: 12 residues. V gave up 5 bases and J gave up 11 bases, with 13 bases separating them. Per germline, CDR1 LNHNV and CDR2 YYDKDF (reference sequence). The CDR3 region is CATSFTGKAQHF. The CDR3 region has the DNA TGTGCCACCAGCTTTACAGGGAAGGCCCAGCATTTT.

This rearrangement joins TRBV27 to TRBJ1-5; D is possibly TRBD1 (6 bases). With 2 bases removed from V and 2 bases from J, the gap between germline ends came to 7 bases. The CDR3 is 14 residues long. From germline, CDR1 is MNHEY and CDR2 SMNVEV (reference sequence). The CDR3 is CASSLKGGNQPQHF. As DNA, the CDR3 is TGTGCCAGCAGTTTAAAGGGGGGCAATCAGCCCCAGCATTTT.

This chain's CDR3 is CASSQDGLAGAYEQYF. CDR3 coding DNA: TGCGCCAGCAGCCAAGATGGGCTAGCGGGAGCGTACGAGCAGTACTTC. The rearrangement uses TRBV4-1 and TRBJ2-7; 10 nucleotides match TRBD2. The V and J ends lost 0 bases and 4 bases, in that order; junction bases with no gene match: 6. Germline CDR1 is MGHRA and CDR2 is YSYEKL. CDR3 length: 16 amino acids.

This chain uses TRBV28 with TRBJ2-4; tentative D call: TRBD2 (6 bases). The germline V gene has CDR1 MDHEN and CDR2 SYDVKM. V was trimmed by 6 bases and J by 8 bases, leaving 17 bases between them. The CDR3 sequence is 14 residues long. CDR3: CASRSPGLVDIQYF. The CDR3 DNA reads TGTGCCAGCAGGTCACCGGGACTTGTGGACATTCAGTACTTC. The entire variable domain, with the rest obtained from reference TRBV28 and TRBJ2-4, is as follows: DVKVTQSSRYLVKRTGEKVFLECVQDMDHENMFWYRQDPGLGLRLIYFSYDVKMKEKGDIPEGYSVSREKKERFSLILESASTNQTSMYLCASRSPGLVDIQYFGAGTRLSVL.

The chain recombines TRBV5-5 with TRBJ2-7; 7 positions match TRBD1. The CDR3 is made up of 14 amino acids. Germline V lookup: CDR1 SGHKS, CDR2 YYEKEE (reference sequence). V gave up 4 bases and J gave up 2 bases; unmatched junction bases: 6. CDR3 residues: CASSGDRSTYEQYF. The CDR3, as DNA: TGTGCCAGCAGCGGGGACAGATCGACCTACGAGCAGTACTTC.

The chain has TRBV19 and TRBJ2-3; 16 nucleotides align to TRBD2. Germline CDR1 and CDR2: LNHDA and SQIVND (reference sequence). With V trimmed by 7 bases and J by 2 bases, 24 bases remained unmatched. CDR3 length equals 23 residues. Here the CDR3 reads CASKGGAHPGLAGGEALTDTQYF. CDR3 DNA: TGTGCCAGTAAAGGGGGCGCCCATCCGGGACTAGCGGGAGGGGAGGCCCTCACAGATACGCAGTATTTT.

For this clone: Other DNA sequences in this specimen translate into the identical CDR3. In DNA form, the CDR3 reads TGTGCCAGCAGCGTAGAGCCTGGCACAGATACGCAGTATTTT. Protein product: CASSVEPGTDTQYF. The rearrangement links TRBV9 to TRBJ2-3; the D is unclear. This CDR3 is built from 14 residues. The V gene lost 0 bases and the J gene lost 1 base, with 6 bases spanning the gap. CDR1 and CDR2 (germline): SGDLS, YYNGEE.

The chain couples TRBV2 to TRBJ1-3, with D tentatively TRBD1 (5 bases). V lost 9 bases and J lost 0, with 9 bases in between. Per germline, CDR1 SNHLY and CDR2 FYNNEI. CDR3 length: 13 amino acids. This CDR3 reads CARQVYSGNTIYF. The DNA of the CDR3 is TGTGCCAGACAGGTTTACTCTGGAAACACCATATATTTT.

V and J are TRBV7-9 and TRBJ2-1, with a tentative D call TRBD2 (6 bases). Germline-derived CDR1 and CDR2 are SEHNR and FQNEAQ (reference sequence). The CDR3 runs 17 residues. V dropped 1 base and J dropped 0 bases, with 13 bases sitting between them. The CDR3 DNA is TGTGCCAGCAGCTTAGTAAGTCGGGGGAGCTCCTACAATGAGCAGTTCTTC. Translated, it gives CASSLVSRGSSYNEQFF.